This T cell receptor beta chain was captured in a study of blood T cells in healthy people across ages. V shed 6 bases and J 4 bases; nucleotides not matched to a gene: 5. The CDR3 is 13 amino acids. CDR1 is DFQATT and CDR2 is SNEGSKA in the germline V gene (reference sequence). Together with a sample-barcoded 5' primer, a J-beta primer mix was included in a second PCR lasting about 7 to 12 cycles. Every cDNA molecule carried a tag from a template-switch adaptor bearing 12 random nucleotides. Paired-end reads containing CDR3 totaled no fewer than 3 million for each sample. TCRdb fed the 5' RACE reads into MiXCR, producing one record per CDR3 protein. The sample has 1 million to 1.2 million distinct CDR3 sequences, 35% to 40% seen once.

V is TRBV20-1 and J is TRBJ2-5; TRBD1 agrees at 10 bases. Sequencing was performed on blood. The receptor was isolated from a young man in good health. The CDR3 sequence: CSAPRDRGETQYF. In DNA, the CDR3 is TGCAGTGCCCCGAGGGACAGGGGAGAGACCCAGTACTTC.